This T cell receptor beta chain was recorded in a study of shared clonotypes between healthy human individuals. In germline, CDR1 is SGHTA, CDR2 FQGNSA. The V end lost 2 bases, the J end lost 1 base, and 5 bases lay between the germline ends. The CDR3 extends over 13 amino acids. The method was immunoSEQ multiplex PCR; TCRdb's version includes in-frame clones alone and lacks a portion of them. The table records roughly 2.2 million clones, around 93% of them present only once. Comment on this clone: Its antigen remains unidentified. This specimen includes other DNA sequences encoding the same CDR3.

CD45RA+ naive and CD45RA-negative memory subsets were separated from CD4+ cells. Study-wide results and caveats: Naive subsets, compared against memory subsets, generally had larger estimated richness values.

The sequenced material came from naive CD4+ T cells from PBMCs. The subset is: CD45RA+ positively selected. The source is a man younger than 35 in good health. Some clones in this sample may be carry-over from other donors' samples. The chain recombines TRBV7-2 with TRBJ1-1; D uncertain. The CDR3 here is CASSLRANTEAFF. CDR3 sequence (DNA): TGTGCCAGCAGCTTAAGGGCGAACACTGAAGCTTTCTTT. Full variable domain (remainder filled in from reference TRBV7-2 and TRBJ1-1): GAGVSQSPSNKVTEKGKDVELRCDPISGHTALYWYRQSLGQGLEFLIYFQGNSAPDKSGLPSDRFSAERTGGSVSTLTIQRTQQEDSAVYLCASSLRANTEAFFGQGTRLTVV.